These T cell receptor beta chains were read from a single sample in a study of blood T cell repertoires in COVID-19. Some clones are missing from TCRdb's copy, which holds only in-frame ones; the method was immunoSEQ multiplex PCR. The repertoire includes about 210,000 clones, roughly 79% of them detected once, and around 8.9% sits in the top ten. Input material: PBMCs or T cells enriched from blood (not recorded which). The origin of the receptors is a woman aged 45-59 years with acute COVID-19. Both conserved end residues are part of each CDR3. Fields, in order: J gene, V gene, clone size, D gene, CDR3 protein, CDR3 DNA. A D gene is named only where the DNA matches it firmly. Expanded clones are given a class, and other clones once, few, many or no size at all.

>TRBJ1-1|TRBV7-9|NA|NA
CASSLDARVNTEAFF
TGTGCCAGCAGCTTAGACGCAAGAGTGAACACTGAAGCTTTCTTT
>TRBJ1-5|TRBV30|once|TRBD1
CAWTGQHSNQPQHF
TGTGCCTGGACGGGACAGCATAGCAATCAGCCCCAGCATTTT
>TRBJ2-5|TRBV2|NA|NA
CASRLQETQYF
TGTGCCAGCAGGTTACAAGAGACCCAGTACTTC
>TRBJ2-3|TRBV11-2|NA|NA
CASSLDGAGGVYTQYF
TGTGCCAGCAGCTTAGACGGCGCCGGGGGAGTTTATACGCAGTATTTT
>TRBJ2-1|TRBV7-2|NA|NA
CASSLDSRGLNEQFF
TGTGCCAGCAGCTTAGATTCTAGAGGTTTGAATGAGCAGTTCTTC
>TRBJ2-2|TRBV5-1|NA|TRBD2
CASSPGLASGELFF
TGCGCCAGCAGCCCGGGACTAGCATCTGGGGAGCTGTTTTTT
>TRBJ2-5|TRBV15|NA|NA
CATSSPNNWTQYF
TGTGCCACCAGCAGTCCAAACAATTGGACCCAGTACTTC
>TRBJ1-2|TRBV6-5|NA|NA
CASRHRDTGQGYTF
TGTGCCAGCCGTCATCGGGACACGGGCCAGGGCTACACCTTC
>TRBJ2-2|TRBV19|NA|TRBD1
CASSMDRLNTGELFF
TGTGCCAGTAGTATGGACAGGTTGAACACCGGGGAGCTGTTTTTT
>TRBJ1-2|TRBV6-4|NA|NA
CASSAEGAYGYTF
TGTGCCAGCAGTGCTGAGGGAGCCTATGGCTACACCTTC
>TRBJ2-7|TRBV20-1|NA|NA
CSVDTGYEQYF
TGCAGTGTCGACACAGGGTACGAGCAGTACTTC
>TRBJ1-4|TRBV19|NA|NA
CASSLTGVNEKLFF
TGTGCCAGTAGCCTGACAGGAGTTAATGAAAAACTGTTTTTT
>TRBJ2-1|TRBV4-2|NA|NA
CASSIRPFSEDEQFF
TGTGCCAGCAGCATTCGCCCTTTTTCGGAGGATGAGCAGTTCTTC
>TRBJ2-2|TRBV5-1|NA|TRBD1
CASSLVAGGIVTGELFF
TGCGCCAGCAGCTTGGTAGCAGGGGGCATTGTAACCGGGGAGCTGTTTTTT
>TRBJ1-2|TRBV20-1|NA|NA
CSASTGTAYGYTF
TGCAGTGCAAGTACAGGGACCGCCTATGGCTACACCTTC
>TRBJ2-2|TRBV6-4|NA|TRBD2
CASSDASSGTGELFF
TGTGCCAGCAGTGACGCATCTAGCGGCACCGGGGAGCTGTTTTTT
>TRBJ2-1|TRBV3-1/TRBV3-2|NA|NA
CASSQAGLSYNEQFF
TGTGCCAGCAGCCAAGCAGGGTTGTCCTACAATGAGCAGTTCTTC
>TRBJ2-1|TRBV7-9|few|TRBD1
CASSRMGQGAQNEQFF
TGTGCCAGCAGTCGCATGGGGCAGGGGGCGCAGAATGAGCAGTTCTTC
>TRBJ2-7|TRBV23-1|NA|TRBD1
CASSHLRQGSSYEQYF
TGCGCCAGCAGTCACTTACGACAGGGAAGCTCCTACGAGCAGTACTTC
>TRBJ1-5|TRBV19|NA|NA
CASSRGAWNQPQHF
TGTGCCAGTAGTCGGGGGGCTTGGAATCAGCCCCAGCATTTT
>TRBJ2-5|TRBV4-1|NA|TRBD2
CASSQDPSGGIQETQYF
TGCGCCAGCAGCCAAGATCCCAGCGGGGGGATCCAAGAGACCCAGTACTTC
>TRBJ2-5|TRBV7-9|few|TRBD2
CASSRSASGSQETQYF
TGTGCCAGCAGCCGTTCGGCTAGCGGGAGCCAAGAGACCCAGTACTTC
>TRBJ1-3|TRBV6-5|NA|NA
CASRGPGNTIYF
TGTGCCAGCAGGGGGCCTGGAAACACCATATATTTT
>TRBJ2-5|TRBV10-3|NA|NA
CAISDLRTGNQETQYF
TGTGCCATCAGTGATTTGAGGACGGGGAACCAAGAGACCCAGTACTTC
>TRBJ1-1|TRBV5-4|once|NA
CASSLRTGNAEAFF
TGTGCCAGCAGCCTACGAACAGGGAACGCTGAAGCTTTCTTT
>TRBJ1-2|TRBV4-3|NA|TRBD1
CASSHPGQDYGYTF
TGCGCCAGCAGCCACCCGGGACAGGACTATGGCTACACCTTC
>TRBJ2-3|TRBV24-1|NA|TRBD1
CATRGTGDLTDTQYF
TGTGCCACCAGGGGAACAGGGGATTTAACAGATACGCAGTATTTT
>TRBJ1-5|TRBV11-2|NA|NA
CASRRIRVGGQPQHF
TGTGCCAGCAGGAGAATCAGGGTAGGCGGTCAGCCCCAGCATTTT
>TRBJ2-1|TRBV24-1|NA|NA
CATSDFSLEFSNNEQFF
TGTGCCACCAGTGATTTCTCCCTAGAATTTTCAAACAATGAGCAGTTCTTC
>TRBJ1-2|TRBV19|NA|NA
CASNVGGTNYGYTF
TGTGCCTCCAACGTCGGGGGAACTAACTATGGCTACACCTTC
>TRBJ2-3|TRBV16|NA|NA
CASSQSGSTDTQYF
TGTGCCAGCAGCCAAAGCGGGTCCACAGATACGCAGTATTTT
>TRBJ2-1|TRBV10-3|NA|TRBD1
CAIKRDRSTYNEQFF
TGTGCCATCAAGAGGGACAGGAGTACCTACAATGAGCAGTTCTTC
>TRBJ1-2|TRBV4-3|NA|TRBD1
CASSRQGSAGYTF
TGCGCCAGCAGCAGACAGGGGTCTGCGGGCTACACCTTC
>TRBJ2-5|TRBV11-3|NA|TRBD2
CASSLLTSGRANQETQYF
TGTGCCAGCAGCTTACTTACTAGCGGGAGGGCCAACCAAGAGACCCAGTACTTC
>TRBJ2-7|TRBV5-6|NA|TRBD2
CASSWRLAGGTSEQYF
TGTGCCAGCAGCTGGCGACTAGCGGGGGGCACCTCCGAGCAGTACTTC
>TRBJ2-1|TRBV6-5|NA|TRBD1
CASSSGTGPHEQFF
TGTGCCAGCAGTTCCGGGACAGGCCCCCATGAGCAGTTCTTC
>TRBJ2-7|TRBV27|NA|TRBD2
CASSAGLAGGSWRYEQYF
TGTGCCAGCAGTGCGGGACTAGCGGGAGGGTCATGGCGGTACGAGCAGTACTTC
>TRBJ1-2|TRBV28|NA|TRBD1
CASSQTGKDYGYTF
TGTGCCAGCAGTCAGACAGGGAAGGACTATGGCTACACCTTC
>TRBJ1-6|TRBV5-1|NA|NA
CASSLAVGGSGSPLHF
TGCGCCAGCAGCTTGGCCGTAGGGGGTAGTGGATCACCCCTCCACTTT
>TRBJ2-7|TRBV4-3|NA|TRBD2
CASSTGEGTSREQYF
TGCGCCAGCAGCACCGGGGAGGGCACCTCTCGGGAGCAGTACTTC
>TRBJ1-5|TRBV29-1|once|NA
CSVGDSNQPQHF
TGCAGCGTAGGAGATAGCAATCAGCCCCAGCATTTT
>TRBJ2-7|TRBV21-1|NA|NA
CASSNDLVYYEQYF
TGTGCCAGCAGCAACGACTTGGTATACTACGAGCAGTACTTC
>TRBJ1-1|TRBV5-1|few|NA
CASEQTGLGTEAFF
TGCGCCAGCGAACAAACAGGGCTAGGAACTGAAGCTTTCTTT
>TRBJ1-2|TRBV6-5|few|NA
CASNRGGGDGYTF
TGTGCCAGCAACCGCGGGGGCGGGGACGGCTACACCTTC
>TRBJ2-5|TRBV28|NA|TRBD1
CASGADRSKVVVTQYF
TGTGCCAGCGGGGCGGACAGGTCTAAAGTCGTGGTGACCCAGTACTTC
>TRBJ1-1|TRBV5-1|NA|NA
CASSLVYRRTEAFF
TGCGCCAGCAGCTTGGTCTACAGAAGGACTGAAGCTTTCTTT
>TRBJ2-7|TRBV5-1|NA|TRBD2
CASSFFGTSGEPPYQYF
TGCGCCAGCAGCTTTTTTGGGACTAGCGGGGAGCCCCCGTATCAGTACTTC
>TRBJ1-1|TRBV6-5|once|NA
CASLVRENTEAFF
TGTGCCAGCTTAGTCAGGGAGAACACTGAAGCTTTCTTT
>TRBJ2-1|TRBV5-8|NA|TRBD1
CASSFGDRVDNEQFF
TGTGCCAGCAGCTTTGGGGACAGGGTGGACAATGAGCAGTTCTTC
>TRBJ2-7|TRBV5-6|NA|NA
CASSLVGQGSHEQYF
TGTGCCAGCAGCTTGGTGGGTCAGGGTTCCCACGAGCAGTACTTC
>TRBJ2-1|TRBV18|few|TRBD2
CASSPAGGNNEQFF
TGTGCCAGCTCACCGGCGGGAGGGAACAATGAGCAGTTCTTC
>TRBJ1-5|TRBV19|NA|NA
CASSFGNQPQHF
TGTGCCAGTAGTTTCGGGAATCAGCCCCAGCATTTT
>TRBJ2-5|TRBV11-3|NA|TRBD2
CASSSGLAETQYF
TGTGCCAGCAGCTCGGGACTAGCGGAGACCCAGTACTTC